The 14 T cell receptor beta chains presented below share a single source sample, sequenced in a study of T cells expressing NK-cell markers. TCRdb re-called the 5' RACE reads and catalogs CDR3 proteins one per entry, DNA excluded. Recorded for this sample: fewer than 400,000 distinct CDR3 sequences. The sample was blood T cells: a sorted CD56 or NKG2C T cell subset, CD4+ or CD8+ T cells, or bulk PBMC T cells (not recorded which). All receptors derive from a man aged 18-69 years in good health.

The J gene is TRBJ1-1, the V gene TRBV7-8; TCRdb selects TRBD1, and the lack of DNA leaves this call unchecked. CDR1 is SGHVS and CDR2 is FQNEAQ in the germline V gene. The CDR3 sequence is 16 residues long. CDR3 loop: CASSPQGGWGNTEAFF. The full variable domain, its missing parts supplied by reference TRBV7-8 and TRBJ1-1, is GAGVSQSPRYKVAKRGQDVALRCDPISGHVSLFWYQQALGQGPEFLTYFQNEAQLDKSGLPSDRFFAERPEGSVSTLKIQRTQQEDSAVYLCASSPQGGWGNTEAFFGQGTRLTVV.

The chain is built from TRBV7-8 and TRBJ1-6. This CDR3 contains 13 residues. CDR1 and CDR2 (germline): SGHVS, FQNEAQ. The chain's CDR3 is CASSFRPNSPLHF. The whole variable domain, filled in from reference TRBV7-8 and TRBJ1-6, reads GAGVSQSPRYKVAKRGQDVALRCDPISGHVSLFWYQQALGQGPEFLTYFQNEAQLDKSGLPSDRFFAERPEGSVSTLKIQRTQQEDSAVYLCASSFRPNSPLHFGNGTRLTVT.

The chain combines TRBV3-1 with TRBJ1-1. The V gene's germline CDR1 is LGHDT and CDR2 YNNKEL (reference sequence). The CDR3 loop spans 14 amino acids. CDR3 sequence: CASSPPSRATEAFF.

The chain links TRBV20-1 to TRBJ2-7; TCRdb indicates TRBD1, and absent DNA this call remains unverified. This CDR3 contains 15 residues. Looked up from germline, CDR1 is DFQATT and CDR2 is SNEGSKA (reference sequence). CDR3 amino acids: CSANRLKGRLYEQYF.

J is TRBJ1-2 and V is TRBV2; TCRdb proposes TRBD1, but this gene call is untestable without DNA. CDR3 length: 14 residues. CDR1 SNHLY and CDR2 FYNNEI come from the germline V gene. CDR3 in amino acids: CASLVTGPSYGYTF. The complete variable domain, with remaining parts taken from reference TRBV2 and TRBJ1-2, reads EPEVTQTPSHQVTQMGQEVILRCVPISNHLYFYWYRQILGQKVEFLVSFYNNEISEKSEIFDDQFSVERPDGSNFTLKIRSTKLEDSAMYFCASLVTGPSYGYTFGSGTRLTVV.

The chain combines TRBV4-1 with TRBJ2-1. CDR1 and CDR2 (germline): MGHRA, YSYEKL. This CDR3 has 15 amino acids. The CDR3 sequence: CASSQGQTTYNEQFF.

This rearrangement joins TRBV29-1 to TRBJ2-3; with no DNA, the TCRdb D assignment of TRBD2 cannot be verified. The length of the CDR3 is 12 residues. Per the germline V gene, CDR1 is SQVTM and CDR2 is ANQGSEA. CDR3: CSVGLADYTQYF.

CDR3: CASSPRLVGHDTQYF. The chain carries TRBV4-1 and TRBJ2-3; without DNA, the TCRdb call of TRBD2 cannot be checked. There are 15 residues in the CDR3. CDR1 is MGHRA, CDR2 YSYEKL, per germline.

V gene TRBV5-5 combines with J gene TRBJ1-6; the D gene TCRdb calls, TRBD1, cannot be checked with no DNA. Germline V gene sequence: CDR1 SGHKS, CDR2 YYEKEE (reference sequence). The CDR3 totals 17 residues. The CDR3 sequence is CASSFRQGAAINSPLHF.

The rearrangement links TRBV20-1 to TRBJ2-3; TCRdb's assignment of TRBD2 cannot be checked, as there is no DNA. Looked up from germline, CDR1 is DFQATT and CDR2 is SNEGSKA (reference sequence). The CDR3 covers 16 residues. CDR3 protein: CSARVFGGGVGDTQYF.

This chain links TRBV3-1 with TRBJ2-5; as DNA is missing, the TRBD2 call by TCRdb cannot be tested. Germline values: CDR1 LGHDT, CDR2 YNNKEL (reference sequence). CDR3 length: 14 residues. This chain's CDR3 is CASSRLAYQETQYF.

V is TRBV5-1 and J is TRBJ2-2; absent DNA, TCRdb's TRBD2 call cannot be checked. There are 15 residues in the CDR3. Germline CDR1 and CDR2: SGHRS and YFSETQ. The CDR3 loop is CASSPRPGHTGELFF.

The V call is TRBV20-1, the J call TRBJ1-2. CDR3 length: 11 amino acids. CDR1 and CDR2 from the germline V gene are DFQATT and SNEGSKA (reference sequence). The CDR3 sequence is CSARVLGVYTF.

CDR3 protein: CAGRGFQETQYF. The chain recombines TRBV18 with TRBJ2-5. The germline V gene has CDR1 KGHSH and CDR2 LQKENI. This CDR3 has 12 amino acids. Using reference TRBV18 and TRBJ2-5 for the parts outside the CDR3, the full variable domain is NAGVMQNPRHLVRRRGQEARLRCSPMKGHSHVYWYRQLPEEGLKFMVYLQKENIIDESGMPKERFSAEFPKEGPSILRIQQVVRGDSAAYFCAGRGFQETQYFGPGTRLLVL.